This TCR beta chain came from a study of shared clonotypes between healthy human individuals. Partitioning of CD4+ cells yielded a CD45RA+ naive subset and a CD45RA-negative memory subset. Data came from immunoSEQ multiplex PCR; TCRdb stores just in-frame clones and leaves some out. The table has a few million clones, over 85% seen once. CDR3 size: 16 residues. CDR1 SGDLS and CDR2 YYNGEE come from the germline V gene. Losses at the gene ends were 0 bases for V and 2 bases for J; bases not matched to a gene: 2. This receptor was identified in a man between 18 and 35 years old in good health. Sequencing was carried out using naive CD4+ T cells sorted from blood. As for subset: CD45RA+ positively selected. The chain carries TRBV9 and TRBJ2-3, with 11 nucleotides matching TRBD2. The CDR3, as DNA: TGTGCCAGCAGCGTAGAGGGACTAGCGGTCACAGATACGCAGTATTTT. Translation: CASSVEGLAVTDTQYF.